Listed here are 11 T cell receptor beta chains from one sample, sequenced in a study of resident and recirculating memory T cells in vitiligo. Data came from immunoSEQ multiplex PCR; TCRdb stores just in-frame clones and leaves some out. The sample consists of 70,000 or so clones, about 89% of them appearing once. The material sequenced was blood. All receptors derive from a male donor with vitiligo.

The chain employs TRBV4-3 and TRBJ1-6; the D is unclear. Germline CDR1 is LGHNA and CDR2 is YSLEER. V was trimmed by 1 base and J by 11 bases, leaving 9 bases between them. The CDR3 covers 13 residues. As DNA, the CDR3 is TGCGCCAGCAGCCAAGCAACAGCGGCACCCCTCCACTTT. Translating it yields CASSQATAAPLHF.

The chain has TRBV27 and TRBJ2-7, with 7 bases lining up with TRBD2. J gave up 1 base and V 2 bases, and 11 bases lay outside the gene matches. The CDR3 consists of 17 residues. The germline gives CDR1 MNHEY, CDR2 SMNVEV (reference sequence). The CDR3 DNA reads TGTGCCAGCAGTTTAGGCTTTTTCGGGACTACTTCCTACGAGCAGTACTTC. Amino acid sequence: CASSLGFFGTTSYEQYF.

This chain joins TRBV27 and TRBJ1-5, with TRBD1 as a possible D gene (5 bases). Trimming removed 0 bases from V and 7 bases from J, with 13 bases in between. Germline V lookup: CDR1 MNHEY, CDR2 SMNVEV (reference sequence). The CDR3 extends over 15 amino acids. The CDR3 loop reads CASSLSWPGKQPQHF. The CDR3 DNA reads TGTGCCAGCAGTTTATCATGGCCAGGGAAGCAGCCCCAGCATTTT.

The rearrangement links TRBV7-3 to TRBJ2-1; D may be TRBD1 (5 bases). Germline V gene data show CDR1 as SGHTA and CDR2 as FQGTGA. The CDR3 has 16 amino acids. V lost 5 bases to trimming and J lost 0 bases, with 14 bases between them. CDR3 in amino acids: CASSLEAGPSYNEQFF. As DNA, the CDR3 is TGTGCCAGCAGCCTAGAGGCAGGGCCCTCCTACAATGAGCAGTTCTTC.

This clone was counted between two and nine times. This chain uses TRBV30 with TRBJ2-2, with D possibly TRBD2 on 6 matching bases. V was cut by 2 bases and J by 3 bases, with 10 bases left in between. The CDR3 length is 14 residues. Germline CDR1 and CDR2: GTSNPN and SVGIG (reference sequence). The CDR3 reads CAWSMGLDTGELFF. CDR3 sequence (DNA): TGTGCCTGGAGTATGGGACTTGACACCGGGGAGCTGTTTTTT.

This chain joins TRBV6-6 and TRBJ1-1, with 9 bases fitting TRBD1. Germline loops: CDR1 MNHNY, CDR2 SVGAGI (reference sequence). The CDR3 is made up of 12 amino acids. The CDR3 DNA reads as TGTGGGACAGGGGAGATTCCCACTGAAGCTTTCTTT. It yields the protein CGTGEIPTEAFF.

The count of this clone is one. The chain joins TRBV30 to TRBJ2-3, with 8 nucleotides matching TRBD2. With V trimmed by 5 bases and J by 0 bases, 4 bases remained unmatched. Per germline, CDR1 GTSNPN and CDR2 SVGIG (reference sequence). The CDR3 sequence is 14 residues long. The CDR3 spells CAWSSGGSTDTQYF. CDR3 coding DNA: TGTGCCTGGTCAAGCGGGGGTAGCACAGATACGCAGTATTTT.

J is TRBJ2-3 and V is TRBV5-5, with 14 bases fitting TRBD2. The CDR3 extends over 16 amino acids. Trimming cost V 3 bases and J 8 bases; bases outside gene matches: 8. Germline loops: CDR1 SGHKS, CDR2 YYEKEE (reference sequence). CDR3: CASSWKTSGGEGTQYF. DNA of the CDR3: TGTGCCAGCAGCTGGAAGACTAGCGGGGGGGAGGGTACGCAGTATTTT.

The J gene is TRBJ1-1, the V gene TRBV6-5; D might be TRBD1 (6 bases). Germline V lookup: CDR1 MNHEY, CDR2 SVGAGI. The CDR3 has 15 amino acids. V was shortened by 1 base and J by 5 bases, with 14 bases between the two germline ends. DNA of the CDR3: TGTGCCAGCAGTTACTTAAACAGGGCTAGGACTGAAGCTTTCTTT. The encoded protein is CASSYLNRARTEAFF.

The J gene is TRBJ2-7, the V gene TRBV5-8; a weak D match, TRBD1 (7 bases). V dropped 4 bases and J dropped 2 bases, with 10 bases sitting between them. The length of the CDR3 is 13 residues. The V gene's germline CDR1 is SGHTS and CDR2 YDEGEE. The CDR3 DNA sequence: TGTGCCAGCAGCGCGGGACAGACCTACGAGCAGTACTTC. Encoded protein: CASSAGQTYEQYF.

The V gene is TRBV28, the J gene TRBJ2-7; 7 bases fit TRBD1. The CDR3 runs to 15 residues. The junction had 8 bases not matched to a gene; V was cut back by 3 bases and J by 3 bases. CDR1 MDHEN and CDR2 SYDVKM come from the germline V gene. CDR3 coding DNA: TGTGCCAGCAGTTTCGCGATAGGGGACAGCTACGAGCAGTACTTC. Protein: CASSFAIGDSYEQYF.